A single sample gave rise to the 25 T cell receptor beta chains below, sequenced in a study of shared clonotypes between healthy human individuals (TCRdb year 2020). To prepare the library, the immunoSEQ multiplex PCR assay was applied. This immuneACCESS table, as held by TCRdb, lists in-frame sequences with V and J called but not all clones. Of the missing ones, under half trace to an unresolved V gene in checked studies; the others have no known cause. For this sample the table gives over 2 million clones, of which 92% were detected only once. Together, the top ten hold roughly 0.34% of the sample. Sequencing was performed on naive CD4+ T cells from PBMCs. Explained via the paper, the cell subset or site label denotes: CD45RA+ positively selected. The receptors originated from a man aged 18 to 30 in good health. Some clones in this sample may be carry-over from other donors' samples.

The chain carries TRBV7-9 and TRBJ1-2; tentative D call: TRBD1 (6 bases). This CDR3 is built from 14 residues. Deletions cut 5 bases from V and 2 bases from J, with 12 bases between. Germline V gene lookup returns CDR1 SEHNR and CDR2 FQNEAQ (reference sequence). CDR3 nucleotides: TGTGCCAGCAGCCCCGACAGGCGAAACTATGGCTACACCTTC. As protein: CASSPDRRNYGYTF.

The CDR3 loop reads CASSYSIYGYTF. The CDR3 nucleotides read TGTGCCAGCAGTTACTCGATCTATGGCTACACCTTC. The rearrangement links TRBV6-6 to TRBJ1-2; D gene unclear. The V gene lost 0 bases and the J gene lost 4 bases, with 3 bases spanning the gap. The CDR3 spans 12 residues. Per germline, CDR1 MNHNY and CDR2 SVGAGI (reference sequence).

The CDR3 DNA follows: TGTGCCAGCTCACCCCGTAGCGGGAGACCGGGGCCCTACAATGAGCAGTTCTTC. This translates into CASSPRSGRPGPYNEQFF. The chain joins TRBV18 to TRBJ2-1; the match to TRBD2 covers 9 bases. This CDR3 is built from 18 residues. Per the germline V gene, CDR1 is KGHSH and CDR2 is LQKENI. The ends lost 3 bases at V and 2 bases at J; junction bases unmatched: 11. The full variable domain, completed using reference TRBV18 and TRBJ2-1, is NAGVMQNPRHLVRRRGQEARLRCSPMKGHSHVYWYRQLPEEGLKFMVYLQKENIIDESGMPKERFSAEFPKEGPSILRIQQVVRGDSAAYFCASSPRSGRPGPYNEQFFGPGTRLTVL.

This sequence joins TRBV5-1 and TRBJ1-3; 8 bases are a match to TRBD1. With 4 bases clipped from V and 3 bases from J, the junction kept 6 bases outside the gene matches. CDR1 is SGHRS, CDR2 YFSETQ, per germline. The CDR3 runs 15 residues. In nucleotides, the CDR3 is TGCGCCAGCAGCGGGGGACAGGCGAATGGAAACACCATATATTTT. This codes for CASSGGQANGNTIYF. The full variable domain, in which reference TRBV5-1 and TRBJ1-3 provide the parts outside the CDR3, is KAGVTQTPRYLIKTRGQQVTLSCSPISGHRSVSWYQQTPGQGLQFLFEYFSETQRNKGNFPGRFSGRQFSNSRSEMNVSTLELGDSALYLCASSGGQANGNTIYFGEGSWLTVV.

The chain links TRBV5-4 to TRBJ2-1, with a tentative D call TRBD2 (6 bases). CDR3 length: 16 residues. Deletions cut 10 bases from V and 3 bases from J, with 23 bases between. Per germline, CDR1 SGHNT and CDR2 YYREEE (reference sequence). The CDR3 here is CAGSRDGRTDYNEQFF. As DNA, the CDR3 is TGTGCCGGCTCCCGGGATGGGAGGACCGACTACAATGAGCAGTTCTTC.

This chain connects TRBV15 to TRBJ1-4; TRBD1 matches 8 bases. CDR3 size: 16 residues. The ends lost 1 base at V and 7 bases at J; junction bases unmatched: 8. Germline assignment: CDR1 LNHNV and CDR2 YYDKDF (reference sequence). The CDR3 DNA sequence: TGTGCCACCAGCAGAGGCGACCAGGGGGCGGGTGAAAAACTGTTTTTT. Protein sequence: CATSRGDQGAGEKLFF.

For the CDR3, the DNA is TGTGCCAGCAGCGATCGGACCCAGTACTTC. The encoded protein is CASSDRTQYF. The rearrangement links TRBV25-1 to TRBJ2-5; D is unresolved. The CDR3 covers 10 residues. The V and J ends lost 6 bases and 7 bases respectively, with 6 bases between them. Germline loops: CDR1 MGHDK, CDR2 SYGVNS.

The V call is TRBV5-1, the J call TRBJ2-7; possibly TRBD1 for D (6 bases). Germline-derived CDR1 and CDR2 are SGHRS and YFSETQ. Trimming stripped 2 bases from V and 0 bases from J, with 9 bases between. The CDR3 extends over 14 amino acids. The CDR3 bases are TGCGCCAGCAGCTTAAACAGGGCCTCCTACGAGCAGTACTTC. It encodes CASSLNRASYEQYF.

On this clone itself: Other DNA variants within this sample encode the same CDR3. The chain carries TRBV10-3 and TRBJ1-1; 8 nucleotides match TRBD1. The germline gives CDR1 ENHRY, CDR2 SYGVKD. V gave up 9 bases and J gave up 0 bases; unmatched junction bases: 3. The CDR3 sequence is 13 residues long. The CDR3 reads CAIRTGLNTEAFF. CDR3 sequence (DNA): TGTGCCATAAGGACAGGGTTGAACACTGAAGCTTTCTTT.

V and J are TRBV29-1 and TRBJ1-1; TRBD1 agrees at 8 bases. CDR1 and CDR2 (germline): SQVTM, ANQGSEA. The V and J ends lost 4 bases and 5 bases, in that order; junction bases with no gene match: 3. This CDR3 is built from 12 residues. The CDR3, as DNA: TGCAGCGTTGGGGGGGACAGGACTGAAGCTTTCTTT. It translates to CSVGGDRTEAFF.

The CDR3, as DNA: TGTGCCAGCTCACCAGGCCCGGGGAGCGATCAGCCCCAGCATTTT. Encoded protein: CASSPGPGSDQPQHF. V and J are TRBV18 and TRBJ1-5; D ambiguous. This CDR3 has 15 residues. Trimming removed 2 bases from V and 5 bases from J, with 13 bases in between. Germline CDR1 KGHSH, CDR2 LQKENI.

V gene TRBV2 combines with J gene TRBJ1-2, with 7 bases lining up with TRBD1. V was pared by 5 bases and J by 6 bases, with 12 bases of the junction left unmatched. Germline values: CDR1 SNHLY, CDR2 FYNNEI. The CDR3 runs 15 residues. DNA for the CDR3: TGTGCCAGCAGTCACCGGTTAGGGGGCGCCGATGGCTACACCTTC. Amino acid sequence: CASSHRLGGADGYTF.

This chain links TRBV6-6 with TRBJ2-7; TRBD2 agrees at 11 bases. The CDR3 is 14 residues long. V was pared by 4 bases and J by 5 bases, with 4 bases of the junction left unmatched. Germline V lookup: CDR1 MNHNY, CDR2 SVGAGI (reference sequence). The CDR3 coding sequence is TGTGCCAGCAGTTGGGTTAGCGGGAGGGACGAGCAGTACTTC. This sequence encodes CASSWVSGRDEQYF.

This clone was detected once. The genes are TRBV2 and TRBJ1-2; TRBD1 matches at 7 bases. Per germline, CDR1 SNHLY and CDR2 FYNNEI. The CDR3 covers 14 residues. With V trimmed by 7 bases and J by 4 bases, 9 bases remained unmatched. The DNA of the CDR3 is TGTGCCAGCATGCAACAGGGGCAAGGCTATGGCTACACCTTC. It is translated as CASMQQGQGYGYTF.

This CDR3 is CASSRDRADYGYTF. The CDR3 nucleotides are TGTGCCAGCAGTAGAGACAGGGCCGACTATGGCTACACCTTC. This chain joins TRBV6-5 and TRBJ1-2; 7 bases line up with TRBD1. After removal of 5 bases from V and 3 bases from J, the junction contained 6 bases not matched to a gene. Per germline, CDR1 MNHEY and CDR2 SVGAGI. The CDR3 runs 14 residues.

The chain is built from TRBV2 and TRBJ1-4; D might be TRBD1 (5 bases). Germline CDR1 is SNHLY and CDR2 is FYNNEI. The CDR3 sequence is 15 residues long. V gave up 8 bases and J gave up 7 bases, with 20 bases separating them. The CDR3 coding sequence is TGTGCCAGCCATAGGGGAGGGACGGGGATTGAAAAACTGTTTTTT. This translates into CASHRGGTGIEKLFF. The whole variable domain, remainder taken from reference TRBV2 and TRBJ1-4, is EPEVTQTPSHQVTQMGQEVILRCVPISNHLYFYWYRQILGQKVEFLVSFYNNEISEKSEIFDDQFSVERPDGSNFTLKIRSTKLEDSAMYFCASHRGGTGIEKLFFGSGTQLSVL.

V is TRBV10-3 and J is TRBJ2-7; perhaps TRBD1 as D (7 bases). The CDR3 spans 14 residues. V lost 6 bases, J lost 5 bases, and 17 bases lay in between. CDR1 and CDR2 (germline): ENHRY, SYGVKD. The CDR3: CAISFKQGEDEQYF. The CDR3 DNA reads TGTGCCATCAGCTTCAAGCAGGGGGAGGACGAGCAGTACTTC.

This chain connects TRBV5-1 to TRBJ2-2; 10 nucleotides agree with TRBD1. The trim removed 3 bases at V and 7 bases at J, leaving 6 bases unmatched. CDR1 SGHRS and CDR2 YFSETQ come from the germline V gene. The CDR3 is 15 residues long. The DNA of the CDR3 is TGCGCCAGCAGCTCAAGACAGGGGGCAAGCGGGGAGCTGTTTTTT. It yields the protein CASSSRQGASGELFF.

This clone was counted between two and nine times. This rearrangement joins TRBV9 to TRBJ1-2, with D perhaps matching TRBD1 (5 bases). Trimming removed 2 bases at V and 10 bases at J, with 9 bases between. CDR1 SGDLS and CDR2 YYNGEE come from the germline V gene. The CDR3 extends over 11 amino acids. The CDR3 loop reads CASSVRDPYTF. The CDR3 DNA sequence: TGTGCCAGCAGCGTCAGGGACCCCTACACCTTC.

This chain joins TRBV25-1 and TRBJ2-3; D is unclear. The CDR3 loop spans 14 amino acids. From germline, CDR1 is MGHDK and CDR2 SYGVNS. V lost 3 bases to trimming and J lost 4 bases, with 11 bases between them. As DNA, the CDR3 is TGTGCCAGCAGTGACCCCTCCATTCCAGATACGCAGTATTTT. It translates to CASSDPSIPDTQYF.

The J gene is TRBJ1-2, the V gene TRBV19; unclear D gene. The V end lost 5 bases, the J end lost 3 bases, and 10 bases lay between the germline ends. CDR3 size: 13 residues. Looked up from germline, CDR1 is LNHDA and CDR2 is SQIVND (reference sequence). As DNA, the CDR3 is TGTGCCAGTAGTTTCAACCGAGACTATGGCTACACCTTC. As protein: CASSFNRDYGYTF.

The genes are TRBV5-8 and TRBJ2-7; D not resolved. The V and J ends lost 3 bases and 9 bases respectively, with 13 bases between them. CDR1 SGHTS and CDR2 YDEGEE come from the germline V gene. The CDR3 contains 12 residues. CDR3 protein: CASSSSSTGQYF. The CDR3 DNA reads as TGTGCCAGCAGCTCCAGCTCCACGGGGCAGTACTTC. Complete variable domain (other parts from reference TRBV5-8 and TRBJ2-7): EAGVTQSPTHLIKTRGQQATLRCSPISGHTSVYWYQQALGLGLQFLLWYDEGEERNRGNFPPRFSGRQFPNYSSELNVNALELEDSALYLCASSSSSTGQYFGPGTRLTVT.

This chain links TRBV6-5 with TRBJ2-7, with unresolved D. The CDR3 runs 14 residues. In germline, CDR1 is MNHEY, CDR2 SVGAGI. V lost 0 bases to trimming and J lost 4 bases, with 10 bases between them. The CDR3, as DNA: TGTGCCAGCAGTTACTCTAGGTCTTTTTACGAGCAGTACTTC. Encoded protein: CASSYSRSFYEQYF.

This clone was seen more than once but under ten times. J is TRBJ2-2 and V is TRBV14; D gene ambiguous. CDR1 and CDR2 (germline): SGHDN, FVKESK. V was pared by 2 bases and J by 3 bases, with 4 bases between. This CDR3 is 13 amino acids long. The CDR3 reads CASSQRHTGELFF. Here the CDR3 DNA reads TGTGCCAGCAGCCAACGACACACCGGGGAGCTGTTTTTT.

Details on this clone: This sample also contains other DNA sequences that code for the same CDR3. V usage is TRBV7-4 and J usage is TRBJ2-7; the match to TRBD1 covers 7 bases. V trimming: 9 bases; J trimming: 9 bases; junction bases outside the gene matches: 17. The CDR3 totals 14 residues. The germline CDR1 and CDR2 sequences are SGHVT and SQSDAQ. This CDR3 reads CASSPQTGLAGQYF. CDR3 in DNA: TGTGCCAGTAGCCCCCAGACAGGGCTTGCGGGGCAGTACTTC.